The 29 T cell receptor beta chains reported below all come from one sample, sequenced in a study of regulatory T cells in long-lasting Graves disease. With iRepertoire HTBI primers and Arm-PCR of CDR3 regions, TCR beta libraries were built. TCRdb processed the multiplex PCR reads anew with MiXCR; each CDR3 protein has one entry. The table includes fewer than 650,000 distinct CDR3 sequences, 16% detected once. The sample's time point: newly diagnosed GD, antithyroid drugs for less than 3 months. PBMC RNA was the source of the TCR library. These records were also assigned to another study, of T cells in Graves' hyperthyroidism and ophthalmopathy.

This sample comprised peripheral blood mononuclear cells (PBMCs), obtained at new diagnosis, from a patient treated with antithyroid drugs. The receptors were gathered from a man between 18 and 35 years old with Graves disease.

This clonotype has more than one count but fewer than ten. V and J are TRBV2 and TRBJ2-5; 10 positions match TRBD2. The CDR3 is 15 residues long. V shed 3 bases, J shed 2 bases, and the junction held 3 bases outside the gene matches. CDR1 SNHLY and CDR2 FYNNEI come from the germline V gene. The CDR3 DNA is TGTGCCAGCAGTGAGCTAGCGGGGGATCAAGAGACCCAGTACTTC. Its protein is CASSELAGDQETQYF.

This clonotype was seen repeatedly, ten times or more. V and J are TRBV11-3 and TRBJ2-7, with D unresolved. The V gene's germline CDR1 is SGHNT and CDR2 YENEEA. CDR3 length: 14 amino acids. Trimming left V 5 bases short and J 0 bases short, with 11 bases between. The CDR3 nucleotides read TGTGCCAGCAGCCCCGCGGACCACTCCTACGAGCAGTACTTC. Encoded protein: CASSPADHSYEQYF.

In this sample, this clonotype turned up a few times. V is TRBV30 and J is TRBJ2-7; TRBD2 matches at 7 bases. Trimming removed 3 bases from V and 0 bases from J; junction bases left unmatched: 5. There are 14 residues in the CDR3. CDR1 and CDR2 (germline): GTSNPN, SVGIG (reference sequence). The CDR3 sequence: CAWSLLANSYEQYF. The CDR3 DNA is TGTGCCTGGAGCTTACTAGCGAACTCCTACGAGCAGTACTTC.

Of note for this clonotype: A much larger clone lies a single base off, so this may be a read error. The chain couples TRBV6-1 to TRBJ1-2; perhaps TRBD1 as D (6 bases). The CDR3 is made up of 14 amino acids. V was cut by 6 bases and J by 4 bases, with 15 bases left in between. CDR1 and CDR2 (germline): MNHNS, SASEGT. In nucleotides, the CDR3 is TGTGCCAGCAGGATAGACAGGAACGTCTATGGCTACACCTTC. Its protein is CASRIDRNVYGYTF.

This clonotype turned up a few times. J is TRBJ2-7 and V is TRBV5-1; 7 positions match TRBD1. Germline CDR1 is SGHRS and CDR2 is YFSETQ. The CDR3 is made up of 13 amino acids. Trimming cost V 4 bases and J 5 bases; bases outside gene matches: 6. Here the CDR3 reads CASSTTTGHEQYF. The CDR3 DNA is TGCGCCAGCAGCACAACGACAGGGCACGAGCAGTACTTC.

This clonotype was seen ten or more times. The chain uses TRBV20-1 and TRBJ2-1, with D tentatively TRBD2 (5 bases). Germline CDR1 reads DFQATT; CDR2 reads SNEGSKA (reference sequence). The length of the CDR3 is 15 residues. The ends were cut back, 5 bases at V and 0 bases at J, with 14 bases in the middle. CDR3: CSAPGGSSSYNEQFF. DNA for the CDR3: TGCAGTGCTCCTGGAGGCAGCAGCTCCTACAATGAGCAGTTCTTC.

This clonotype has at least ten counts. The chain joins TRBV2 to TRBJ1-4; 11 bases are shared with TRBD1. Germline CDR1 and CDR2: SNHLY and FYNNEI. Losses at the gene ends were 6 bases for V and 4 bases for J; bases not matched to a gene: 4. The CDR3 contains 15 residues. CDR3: CASRDRGLVNEKLFF. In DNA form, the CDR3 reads TGTGCCAGCAGGGACAGGGGGCTTGTTAATGAAAAACTGTTTTTT.

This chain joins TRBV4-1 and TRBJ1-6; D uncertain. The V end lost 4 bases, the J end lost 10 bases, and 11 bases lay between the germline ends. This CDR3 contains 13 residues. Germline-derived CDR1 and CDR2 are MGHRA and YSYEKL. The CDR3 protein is CASSPDPGSPLHF. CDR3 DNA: TGCGCCAGCAGCCCGGACCCCGGGTCACCCCTCCACTTT.

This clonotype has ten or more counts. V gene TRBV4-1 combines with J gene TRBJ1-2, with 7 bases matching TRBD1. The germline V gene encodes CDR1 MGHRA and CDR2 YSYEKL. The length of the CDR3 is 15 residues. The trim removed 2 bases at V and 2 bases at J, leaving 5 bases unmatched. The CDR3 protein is CASSQQDRSNYGYTF. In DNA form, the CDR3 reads TGCGCCAGCAGCCAACAGGACAGGTCCAACTATGGCTACACCTTC.

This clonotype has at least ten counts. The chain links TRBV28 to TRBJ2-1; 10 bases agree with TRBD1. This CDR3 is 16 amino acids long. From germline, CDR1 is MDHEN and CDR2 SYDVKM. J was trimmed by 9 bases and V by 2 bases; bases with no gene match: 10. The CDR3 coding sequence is TGTGCCAGCAGTTTAATTGACAGGGGGCGAGTATTTGAGCAGTTCTTC. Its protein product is CASSLIDRGRVFEQFF.

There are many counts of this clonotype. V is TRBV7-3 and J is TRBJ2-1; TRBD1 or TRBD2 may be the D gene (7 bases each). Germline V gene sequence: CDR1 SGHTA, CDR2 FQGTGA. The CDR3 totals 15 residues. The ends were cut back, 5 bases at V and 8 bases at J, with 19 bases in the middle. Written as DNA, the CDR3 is TGTGCCAGCAGCCCCCAGGGGGAGGGCCGGGATGAGCAGTTCTTC. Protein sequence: CASSPQGEGRDEQFF.

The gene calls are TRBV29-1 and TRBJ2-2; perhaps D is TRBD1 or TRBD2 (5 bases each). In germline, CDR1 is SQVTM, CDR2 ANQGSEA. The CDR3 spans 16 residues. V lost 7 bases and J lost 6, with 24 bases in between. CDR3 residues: CSAGGPEFLGAGELFF. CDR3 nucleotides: TGCAGCGCTGGTGGGCCAGAGTTTTTGGGGGCCGGGGAGCTGTTTTTT.

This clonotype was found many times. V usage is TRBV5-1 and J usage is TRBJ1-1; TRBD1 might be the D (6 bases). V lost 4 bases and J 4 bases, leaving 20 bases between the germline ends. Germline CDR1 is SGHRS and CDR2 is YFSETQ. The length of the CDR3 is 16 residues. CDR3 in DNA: TGCGCCAGCAGCCCGCTCGGGGGGCTAGACGGCACTGAAGCTTTCTTT. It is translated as CASSPLGGLDGTEAFF.

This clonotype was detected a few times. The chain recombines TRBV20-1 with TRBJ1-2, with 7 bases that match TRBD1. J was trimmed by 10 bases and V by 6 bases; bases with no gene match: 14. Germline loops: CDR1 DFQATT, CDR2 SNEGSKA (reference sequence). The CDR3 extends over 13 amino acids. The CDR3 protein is CSAPRGQGGHYTF. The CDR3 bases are TGCAGTGCCCCAAGGGGGCAGGGGGGTCACTACACCTTC.

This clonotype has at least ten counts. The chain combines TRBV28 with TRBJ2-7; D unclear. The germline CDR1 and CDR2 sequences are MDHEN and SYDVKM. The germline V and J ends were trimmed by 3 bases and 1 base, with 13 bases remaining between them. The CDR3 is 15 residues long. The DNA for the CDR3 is TGTGCCAGCAGTTTGACGGGCTCCATATCCTACGAGCAGTACTTC. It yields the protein CASSLTGSISYEQYF.

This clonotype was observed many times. CDR3 sequence reads: CASSDHSGLAGDRDYNEQFF. In nucleotides, the CDR3 is TGTGCCAGCAGCGATCATTCCGGACTAGCGGGAGATCGGGACTACAATGAGCAGTTCTTC. The chain joins TRBV7-9 to TRBJ2-1; TRBD2 aligns across 13 bases. Germline-derived CDR1 and CDR2 are SEHNR and FQNEAQ (reference sequence). The V and J ends lost 5 bases and 3 bases, in that order; junction bases with no gene match: 16. This CDR3 is 20 amino acids long.

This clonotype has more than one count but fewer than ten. The CDR3 coding sequence is TGCGCCAGCAGCGTACACAGTAACACTGAAGCTTTCTTT. This codes for CASSVHSNTEAFF. The chain couples TRBV5-1 to TRBJ1-1; D call uncertain. The germline gives CDR1 SGHRS, CDR2 YFSETQ. This CDR3 is built from 13 residues. V lost 4 bases and J lost 2, with 9 bases in between. Using reference TRBV5-1 and TRBJ1-1 for the parts outside the CDR3, the full variable domain is KAGVTQTPRYLIKTRGQQVTLSCSPISGHRSVSWYQQTPGQGLQFLFEYFSETQRNKGNFPGRFSGRQFSNSRSEMNVSTLELGDSALYLCASSVHSNTEAFFGQGTRLTVV.

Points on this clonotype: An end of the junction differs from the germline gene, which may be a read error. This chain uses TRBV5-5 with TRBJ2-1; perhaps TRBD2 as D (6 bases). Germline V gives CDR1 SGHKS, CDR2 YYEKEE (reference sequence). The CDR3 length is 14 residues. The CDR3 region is CASSPGTPLNEQFF. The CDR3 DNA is TGCGCCAGCAGCCCCGGGACTCCACTCAATGAGCAGTTCTTC.

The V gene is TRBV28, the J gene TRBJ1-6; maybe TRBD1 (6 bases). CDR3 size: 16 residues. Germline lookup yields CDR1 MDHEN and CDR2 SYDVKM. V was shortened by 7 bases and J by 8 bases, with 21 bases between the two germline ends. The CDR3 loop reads CASNNPSGDWYSPLHF. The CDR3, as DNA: TGTGCCAGCAACAATCCCTCAGGGGATTGGTATTCACCCCTCCACTTT. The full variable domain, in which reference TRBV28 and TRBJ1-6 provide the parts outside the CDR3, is DVKVTQSSRYLVKRTGEKVFLECVQDMDHENMFWYRQDPGLGLRLIYFSYDVKMKEKGDIPEGYSVSREKKERFSLILESASTNQTSMYLCASNNPSGDWYSPLHFGNGTRLTVT.

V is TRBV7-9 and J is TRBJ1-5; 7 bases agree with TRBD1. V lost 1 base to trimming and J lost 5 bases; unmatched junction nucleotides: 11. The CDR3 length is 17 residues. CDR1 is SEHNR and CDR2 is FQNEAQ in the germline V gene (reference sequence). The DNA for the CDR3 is TGTGCCAGCAGCTTAGGCTGGGACAGCTCTTTGGATCAGCCCCAGCATTTT. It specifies CASSLGWDSSLDQPQHF.

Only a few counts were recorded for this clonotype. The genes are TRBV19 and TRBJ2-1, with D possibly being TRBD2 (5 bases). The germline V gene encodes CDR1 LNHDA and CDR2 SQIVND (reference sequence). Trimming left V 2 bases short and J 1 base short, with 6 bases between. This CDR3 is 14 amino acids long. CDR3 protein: CASSITGSYNEQFF. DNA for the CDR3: TGTGCCAGTAGTATAACGGGATCCTACAATGAGCAGTTCTTC.

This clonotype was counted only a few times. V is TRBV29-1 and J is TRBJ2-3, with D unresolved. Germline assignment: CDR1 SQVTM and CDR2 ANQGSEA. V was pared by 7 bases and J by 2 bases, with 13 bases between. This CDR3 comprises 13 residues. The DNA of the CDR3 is TGCAGCGGCGCCTTCCAAGACACAGATACGCAGTATTTT. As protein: CSGAFQDTDTQYF.

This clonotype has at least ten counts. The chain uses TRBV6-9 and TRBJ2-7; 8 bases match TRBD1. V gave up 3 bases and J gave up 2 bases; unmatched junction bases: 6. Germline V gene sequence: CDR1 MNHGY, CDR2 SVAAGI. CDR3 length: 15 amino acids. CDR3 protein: CASSYSQQGAYEQYF. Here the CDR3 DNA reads TGTGCCAGCAGTTACTCTCAACAGGGGGCCTACGAGCAGTACTTC.

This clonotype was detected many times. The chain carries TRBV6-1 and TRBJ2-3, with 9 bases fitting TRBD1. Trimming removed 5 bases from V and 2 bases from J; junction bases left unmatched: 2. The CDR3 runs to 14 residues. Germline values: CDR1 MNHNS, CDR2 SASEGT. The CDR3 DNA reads TGTGCCAGCAGTAGGACAGGGGTCACAGATACGCAGTATTTT. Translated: CASSRTGVTDTQYF.

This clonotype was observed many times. The CDR3 region is CASSRETDTQYF. The CDR3 DNA sequence: TGTGCCAGCAGCCGTGAAACAGATACGCAGTATTTT. The rearrangement links TRBV12-3 or TRBV12-4 to TRBJ2-3; D is uncertain. Trimming took 6 bases from V and 3 from J, leaving 7 bases between them. The CDR3 is made up of 12 amino acids.

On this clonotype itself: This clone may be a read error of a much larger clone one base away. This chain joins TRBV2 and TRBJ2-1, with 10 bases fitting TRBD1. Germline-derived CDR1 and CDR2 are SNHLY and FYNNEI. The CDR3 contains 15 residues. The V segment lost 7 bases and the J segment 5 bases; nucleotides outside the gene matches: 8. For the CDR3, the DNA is TGTGCCAGCAATCCCGACAGGGGGCTCGACAATGAGCAGTTCTTC. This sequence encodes CASNPDRGLDNEQFF.

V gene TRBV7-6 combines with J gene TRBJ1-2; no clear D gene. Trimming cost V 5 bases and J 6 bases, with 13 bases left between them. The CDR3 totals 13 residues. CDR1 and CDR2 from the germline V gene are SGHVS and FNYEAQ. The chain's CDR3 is CASSPSRFHGYTF. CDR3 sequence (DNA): TGTGCCAGCAGCCCAAGCAGGTTTCATGGCTACACCTTC.

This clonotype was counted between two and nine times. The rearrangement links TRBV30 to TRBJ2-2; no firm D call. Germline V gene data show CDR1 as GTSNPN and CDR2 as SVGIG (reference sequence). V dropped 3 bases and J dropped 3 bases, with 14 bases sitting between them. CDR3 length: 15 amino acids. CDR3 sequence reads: CAWSRPREDTGELFF. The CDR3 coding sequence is TGTGCCTGGAGCCGACCCCGCGAGGACACCGGGGAGCTGTTTTTT.

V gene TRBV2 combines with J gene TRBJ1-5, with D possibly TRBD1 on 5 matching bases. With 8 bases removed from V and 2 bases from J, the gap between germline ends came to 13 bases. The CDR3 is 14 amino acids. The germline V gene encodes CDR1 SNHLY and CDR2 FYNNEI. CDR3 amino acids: CASGAGSGNQPQHF. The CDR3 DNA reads TGTGCCAGCGGGGCAGGGTCCGGCAATCAGCCCCAGCATTTT. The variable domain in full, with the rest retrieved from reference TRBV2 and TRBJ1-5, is EPEVTQTPSHQVTQMGQEVILRCVPISNHLYFYWYRQILGQKVEFLVSFYNNEISEKSEIFDDQFSVERPDGSNFTLKIRSTKLEDSAMYFCASGAGSGNQPQHFGDGTRLSIL.